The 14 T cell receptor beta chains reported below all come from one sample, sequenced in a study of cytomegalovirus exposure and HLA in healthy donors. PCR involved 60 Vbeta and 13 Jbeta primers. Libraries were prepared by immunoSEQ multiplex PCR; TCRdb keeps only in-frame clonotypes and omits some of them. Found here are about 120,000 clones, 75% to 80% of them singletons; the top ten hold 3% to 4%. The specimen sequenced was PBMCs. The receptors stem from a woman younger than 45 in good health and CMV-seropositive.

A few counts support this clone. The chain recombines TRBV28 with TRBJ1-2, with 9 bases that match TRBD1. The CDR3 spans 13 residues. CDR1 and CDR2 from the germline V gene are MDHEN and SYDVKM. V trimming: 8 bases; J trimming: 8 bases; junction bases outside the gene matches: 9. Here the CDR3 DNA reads TGTGCCAGCCACAGACAGGGGGTGGGCGGCTACACCTTC. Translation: CASHRQGVGGYTF.

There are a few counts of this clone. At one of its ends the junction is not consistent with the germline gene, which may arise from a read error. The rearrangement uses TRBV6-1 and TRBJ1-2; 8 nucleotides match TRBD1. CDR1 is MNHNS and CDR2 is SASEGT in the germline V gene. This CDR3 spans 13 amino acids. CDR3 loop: CAISVPDREDYTF. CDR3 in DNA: TGTGCCATCAGTGTCCCGGACAGGGAAGACTACACCTTC.

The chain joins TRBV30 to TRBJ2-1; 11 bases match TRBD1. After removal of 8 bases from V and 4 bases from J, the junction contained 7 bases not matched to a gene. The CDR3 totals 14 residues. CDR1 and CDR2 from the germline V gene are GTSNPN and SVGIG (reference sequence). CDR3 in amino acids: CARVDRGPYNEQFF. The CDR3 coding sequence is TGTGCCCGTGTGGACAGGGGGCCTTACAATGAGCAGTTCTTC. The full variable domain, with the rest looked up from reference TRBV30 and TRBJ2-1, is SQTIHQWPATLVQPVGSPLSLECTVEGTSNPNLYWYRQAAGRGLQLLFYSVGIGQISSEVPQNLSASRPQDRQFILSSKKLLLSDSGFYLCARVDRGPYNEQFFGPGTRLTVL.

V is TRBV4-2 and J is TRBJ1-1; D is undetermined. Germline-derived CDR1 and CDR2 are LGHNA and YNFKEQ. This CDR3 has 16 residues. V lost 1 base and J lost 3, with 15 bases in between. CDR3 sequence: CASSQGPLAGYTEAFF. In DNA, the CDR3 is TGTGCCAGCAGCCAAGGCCCGCTGGCGGGATACACTGAAGCTTTCTTT.

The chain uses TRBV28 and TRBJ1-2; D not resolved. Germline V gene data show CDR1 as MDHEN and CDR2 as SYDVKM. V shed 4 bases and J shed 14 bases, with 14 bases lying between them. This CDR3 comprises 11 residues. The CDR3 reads CASSSGPGLTF. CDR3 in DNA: TGTGCCAGCAGTTCGGGTCCCGGTTTGACCTTC.

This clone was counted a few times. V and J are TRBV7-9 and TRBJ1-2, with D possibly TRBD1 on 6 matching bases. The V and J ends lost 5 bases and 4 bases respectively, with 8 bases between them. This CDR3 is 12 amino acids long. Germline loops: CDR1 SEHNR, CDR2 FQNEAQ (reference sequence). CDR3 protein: CASSETGYGYTF. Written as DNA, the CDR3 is TGTGCCAGCAGCGAGACAGGCTATGGCTACACCTTC.

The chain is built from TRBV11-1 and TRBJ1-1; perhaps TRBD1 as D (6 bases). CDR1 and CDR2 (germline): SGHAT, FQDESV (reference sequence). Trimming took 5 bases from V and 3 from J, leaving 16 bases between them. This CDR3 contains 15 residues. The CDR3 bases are TGTGCCAGCAGCCTACAGGGTTTTATGGACACTGAAGCTTTCTTT. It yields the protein CASSLQGFMDTEAFF.

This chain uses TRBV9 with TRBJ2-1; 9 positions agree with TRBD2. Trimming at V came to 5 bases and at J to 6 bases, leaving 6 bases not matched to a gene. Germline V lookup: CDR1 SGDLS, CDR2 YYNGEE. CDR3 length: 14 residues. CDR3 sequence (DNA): TGTGCCAGCAGTCCCAGGACTAGCGTCAATGAGCAGTTCTTC. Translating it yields CASSPRTSVNEQFF.

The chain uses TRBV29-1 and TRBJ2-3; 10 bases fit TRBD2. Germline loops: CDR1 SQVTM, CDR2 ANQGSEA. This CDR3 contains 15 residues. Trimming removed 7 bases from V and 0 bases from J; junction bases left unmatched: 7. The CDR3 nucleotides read TGCAGCGGTAGCGGGGGGATAACTAGCACAGATACGCAGTATTTT. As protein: CSGSGGITSTDTQYF.

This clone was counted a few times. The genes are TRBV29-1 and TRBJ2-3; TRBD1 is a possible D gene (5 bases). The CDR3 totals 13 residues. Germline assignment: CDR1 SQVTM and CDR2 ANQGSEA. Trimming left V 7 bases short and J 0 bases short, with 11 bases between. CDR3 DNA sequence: TGCAGCGGATTGGGGCCCAGCACAGATACGCAGTATTTT. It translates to CSGLGPSTDTQYF.

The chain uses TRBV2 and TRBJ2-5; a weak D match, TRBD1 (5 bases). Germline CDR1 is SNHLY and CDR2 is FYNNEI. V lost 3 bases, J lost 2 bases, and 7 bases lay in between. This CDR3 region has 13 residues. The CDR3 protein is CASSEHRQETQYF. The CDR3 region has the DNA TGTGCCAGCAGTGAGCACAGGCAAGAGACCCAGTACTTC. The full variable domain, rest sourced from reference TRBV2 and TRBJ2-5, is EPEVTQTPSHQVTQMGQEVILRCVPISNHLYFYWYRQILGQKVEFLVSFYNNEISEKSEIFDDQFSVERPDGSNFTLKIRSTKLEDSAMYFCASSEHRQETQYFGPGTRLLVL.

CDR3 sequence reads: CASSPRQGDNYGYTF. The CDR3 DNA reads as TGTGCCAGCAGCCCTCGACAGGGCGATAACTATGGCTACACCTTC. The chain is built from TRBV4-2 and TRBJ1-2; 7 bases agree with TRBD1. V lost 4 bases and J lost 1; bases outside the gene matches: 6. The germline gives CDR1 LGHNA, CDR2 YNFKEQ. The CDR3 totals 15 residues.

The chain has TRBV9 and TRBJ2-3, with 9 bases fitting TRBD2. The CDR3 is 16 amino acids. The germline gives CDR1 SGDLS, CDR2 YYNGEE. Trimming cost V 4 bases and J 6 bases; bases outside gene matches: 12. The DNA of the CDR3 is TGTGCCAGCAGCCCCCGCGGTAGCGGGGGCCTGGATACGCAGTATTTT. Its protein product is CASSPRGSGGLDTQYF.

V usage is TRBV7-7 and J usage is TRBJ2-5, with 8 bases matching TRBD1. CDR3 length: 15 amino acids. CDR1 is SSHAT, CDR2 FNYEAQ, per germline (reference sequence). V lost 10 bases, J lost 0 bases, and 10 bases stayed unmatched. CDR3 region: CATAPGTGNQETQYF. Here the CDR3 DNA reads TGTGCCACCGCGCCCGGGACAGGCAACCAAGAGACCCAGTACTTC.